This T cell receptor beta chain was documented in a study of blood T cell repertoires in COVID-19. About the research overall: The United States, Italy and Spain were the sources of the acute and convalescent COVID-19 samples.

This CDR3 spans 15 amino acids. The germline gives CDR1 LGHDT, CDR2 YNNKEL (reference sequence). Trimming stripped 3 bases from V and 0 bases from J, with 9 bases between. Authors' analysis steps: Counts of nucleated cells, estimated from reference gene primer amplification, were obtained. Measured with immunoSEQ multiplex PCR; TCRdb has only the in-frame clones, and not every one. V and J calls and clone size come straight from that table; D and trimming were deduced from the DNA. Of tens of thousands of clones in the sample, 85% to 90% are singletons; the top ten hold around 3.6%. The specimen was peripheral blood. This TCR was sampled from a human donor in a cohort sampled during active COVID-19. The V call is TRBV3-1 (or the pseudogene TRBV3-2), the J call TRBJ1-3, with no clear D. Here the CDR3 reads CASSQQMASGNTIYF. The CDR3, as DNA: TGTGCCAGCAGCCAGCAGATGGCCTCTGGAAACACCATATATTTT.